These 18 T cell receptor beta chains originate from one sample sequenced in a study of blood T cell repertoires in COVID-19 (dated by TCRdb to 2020 to 2022). The library relied on the immunoSEQ multiplex PCR assay. TCRdb mirrors the immuneACCESS table, restricted to in-frame sequences. Some clones are absent from its copies; in checked studies, under half trace to an unresolved V gene, and the reason for the others is unknown. The sample records a few hundred thousand clones, around nine tenths of which are singletons. The top ten clonotypes cover roughly 15% of the sample. The specimen sequenced was PBMCs or T cells enriched from blood (not recorded which). These TCRs come from a woman between 50 and 59 years old with acute COVID-19.

The gene calls are TRBV15 and TRBJ1-1; TRBD1 is a possible D gene (5 bases). The germline gives CDR1 LNHNV, CDR2 YYDKDF (reference sequence). The CDR3 contains 13 residues. V gave up 11 bases and J gave up 0 bases, with 13 bases separating them. The CDR3 nucleotides are TGTGCCGCGAGATCAGGGATGAACACTGAAGCTTTCTTT. It encodes CAARSGMNTEAFF.

This chain joins TRBV23-1 and TRBJ2-7, with D possibly matching TRBD1 (5 bases). TRBV23-1 is an open reading frame whose function is uncertain. The CDR3 consists of 15 residues. Trimming removed 8 bases from V and 2 bases from J, with 19 bases in between. The CDR3 nucleotides are TGCGCCAGCCCCCCGACAGTCCCCGTAACCTACGAGCAGTACTTC. Translation gives CASPPTVPVTYEQYF.

The V call is TRBV6-5, the J call TRBJ2-3, with 8 bases matching TRBD1. Trimming took 4 bases from V and 3 from J; bases not matched to a gene: 6. CDR1 is MNHEY and CDR2 is SVGAGI in the germline V gene. This CDR3 is 15 amino acids long. In nucleotides, the CDR3 is TGTGCCAGCAGTTTTGGACAGGGCCGGACAGATACGCAGTATTTT. Its translation: CASSFGQGRTDTQYF.

The chain carries TRBV7-6 and TRBJ2-5, with unresolved D. Germline V gene sequence: CDR1 SGHVS, CDR2 FNYEAQ. V lost 5 bases and J 1 base, leaving 11 bases between the germline ends. The CDR3 spans 14 residues. CDR3 sequence: CASSAGQTQETQYF. CDR3 nucleotides: TGTGCCAGCAGCGCTGGGCAGACCCAAGAGACCCAGTACTTC.

J is TRBJ1-1 and V is TRBV6-5; D remains ambiguous. The germline CDR1 and CDR2 sequences are MNHEY and SVGAGI. The CDR3 has 14 residues. V was trimmed by 2 bases and J by 1 base, leaving 8 bases between them. The CDR3 DNA follows: TGTGCCAGCAGTTACGCGTACGAGAACACTGAAGCTTTCTTT. This encodes CASSYAYENTEAFF.

The chain carries TRBV14 and TRBJ2-7, with a possible D match to TRBD1 (6 bases). Germline V CDR1 and CDR2: SGHDN, FVKESK. V gave up 1 base and J gave up 5 bases, with 12 bases separating them. This CDR3 comprises 14 residues. The CDR3 sequence is CASSQVNRDHEQYF. The CDR3 region has the DNA TGTGCCAGCAGCCAAGTTAACAGGGACCACGAGCAGTACTTC.

The chain combines TRBV6-5 with TRBJ2-7; D is undetermined. The CDR3 contains 13 residues. The V and J ends lost 0 bases and 7 bases respectively, with 10 bases between them. From germline, CDR1 is MNHEY and CDR2 SVGAGI. The CDR3 DNA reads as TGTGCCAGCAGTTACTCAAGCATCTCGGAGCAGTACTTC. Amino acids: CASSYSSISEQYF.

This chain joins TRBV28 and TRBJ2-7; TRBD2 might be the D (5 bases). Germline lookup yields CDR1 MDHEN and CDR2 SYDVKM. The CDR3 is made up of 13 amino acids. V was pared by 3 bases and J by 2 bases, with 8 bases between. The CDR3 is CASSFRGTYEQYF. CDR3 coding DNA: TGTGCCAGCAGTTTTCGGGGTACCTACGAGCAGTACTTC.

This chain joins TRBV10-3 and TRBJ2-3; D gene unclear. Per the germline V gene, CDR1 is ENHRY and CDR2 is SYGVKD. The CDR3 runs to 11 residues. Trimming took off 8 bases at V and 11 bases at J, with 14 bases between the two ends. CDR3 sequence reads: CAISVRSEQYF. The CDR3 DNA reads as TGTGCCATCTCGGTTAGAAGTGAGCAGTATTTT.

The CDR3, as DNA: TGCAGCGTTGAACTAGCGGGTTTCTCCTACGAGCAGTACTTC. It is translated as CSVELAGFSYEQYF. The chain recombines TRBV29-1 with TRBJ2-7, with 8 bases identical to TRBD2. CDR1 is SQVTM, CDR2 ANQGSEA, per germline. J lost 0 bases, V lost 2 bases, and 3 bases had no gene match. There are 14 residues in the CDR3.

V gene TRBV25-1 combines with J gene TRBJ2-1, with a possible D match to TRBD2 (6 bases). This CDR3 comprises 16 residues. The V end was cut by 7 bases, the J end by 6 bases, with 22 bases between. CDR1 is MGHDK, CDR2 SYGVNS, per germline. The CDR3 coding sequence is TGTGCCAGCACCCCACCCTGGAACGGGAGCCCCAATGAGCAGTTCTTC. Translation: CASTPPWNGSPNEQFF.

The chain combines TRBV28 with TRBJ2-3, with D possibly matching TRBD1 (6 bases). V lost 8 bases and J lost 4, with 19 bases in between. The CDR3 runs to 15 residues. Germline-derived CDR1 and CDR2 are MDHEN and SYDVKM. DNA of the CDR3: TGTGCCAGCGATGGACAGACGAGAACCCCAGATACGCAGTATTTT. It is translated as CASDGQTRTPDTQYF.

This chain joins TRBV28 and TRBJ2-4; TRBD1 agrees at 8 bases. From germline, CDR1 is MDHEN and CDR2 SYDVKM. Trimming at V came to 3 bases and at J to 1 base, leaving 5 bases not matched to a gene. The CDR3 spans 16 residues. CDR3 nucleotide sequence: TGTGCCAGCAGTTTGATCGACAGGGGCGCCAAAAACATTCAGTACTTC. The encoded protein is CASSLIDRGAKNIQYF.

This chain links TRBV13 with TRBJ2-2, with D possibly matching TRBD1 (8 bases). The germline CDR1 and CDR2 sequences are PRHDT and FYEKMQ (reference sequence). This CDR3 has 16 amino acids. The V gene lost 6 bases and the J gene lost 2 bases, with 16 bases spanning the gap. The CDR3 reads CASRDRGGANTGELFF. CDR3 sequence (DNA): TGTGCCAGCAGAGACAGGGGAGGGGCTAACACCGGGGAGCTGTTTTTT.

This chain joins TRBV30 and TRBJ2-7; 9 bases fit TRBD2. Germline-derived CDR1 and CDR2 are GTSNPN and SVGIG (reference sequence). Trimming took 5 bases from V and 4 from J; bases not matched to a gene: 18. This CDR3 is 17 amino acids long. CDR3 in amino acids: CAWVRFRPQREVYEQYF. CDR3 nucleotides: TGTGCCTGGGTCCGCTTCCGCCCCCAGCGGGAGGTTTACGAGCAGTACTTC.

J is TRBJ1-5 and V is TRBV6-1, with D perhaps TRBD1 (5 bases). This CDR3 contains 14 residues. CDR1 is MNHNS and CDR2 is SASEGT in the germline V gene. Trimming left V 0 bases short and J 7 bases short, with 10 bases between. As DNA, the CDR3 is TGTGCCAGCAGTGAAGCGTGGAGGGACCAGCCCCAGCATTTT. Its protein product is CASSEAWRDQPQHF.

The chain has TRBV4-1 and TRBJ2-2; no firm D call. The CDR3 consists of 15 residues. Germline CDR1 and CDR2: MGHRA and YSYEKL. V was cut by 1 base and J by 7 bases, with 13 bases left in between. This chain's CDR3 is CASSQGRGELGELFF. The CDR3 DNA reads TGCGCCAGCAGCCAAGGACGCGGAGAACTCGGGGAGCTGTTTTTT.

As concerns this clone: The sample holds other DNA sequences that translate to the same CDR3. The V and J genes are TRBV27 and TRBJ1-2; 8 bases map to TRBD1. Trimming cost V 3 bases and J 5 bases; bases outside gene matches: 2. The germline gives CDR1 MNHEY, CDR2 SMNVEV (reference sequence). This CDR3 has 13 residues. This chain's CDR3 is CASSLGQAYGYTF. Written as DNA, the CDR3 is TGTGCCAGCAGTTTGGGACAGGCATATGGCTACACCTTC.